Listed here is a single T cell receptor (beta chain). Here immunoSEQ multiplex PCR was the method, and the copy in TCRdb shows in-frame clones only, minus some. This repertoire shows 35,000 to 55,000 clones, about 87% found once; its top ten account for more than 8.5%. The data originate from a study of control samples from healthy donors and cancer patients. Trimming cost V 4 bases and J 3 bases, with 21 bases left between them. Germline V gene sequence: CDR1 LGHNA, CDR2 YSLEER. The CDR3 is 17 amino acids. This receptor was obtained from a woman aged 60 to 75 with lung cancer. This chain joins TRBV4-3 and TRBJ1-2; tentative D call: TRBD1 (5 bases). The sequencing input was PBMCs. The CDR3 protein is CASSPDRVGGFDYGYTF. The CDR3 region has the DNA TGCGCCAGCAGCCCAGACCGGGTCGGGGGTTTTGACTATGGCTACACCTTC.